The T cell receptor (beta chain) described here comes from a study of T cells in Graves' hyperthyroidism and ophthalmopathy. This CDR3 contains 13 residues. In germline, CDR1 is SGDLS, CDR2 YYNGEE. After removal of 5 bases from V and 7 bases from J, the junction contained 2 bases not matched to a gene. This sample holds PBMCs from about 9.3 ml fresh peripheral blood. This clonotype was found many times. TCR beta CDR3 sequences were amplified from RNA transcripts. The HTBI primer set was used in a first-round RT-PCR of the TCR CDR3. TCRdb passed the multiplex PCR reads through MiXCR, listing each CDR3 protein once. The sample holds hundreds of thousands of distinct CDR3 sequences, 15% to 19% seen once.

The chain joins TRBV9 to TRBJ2-6, with 8 bases identical to TRBD1. The sequenced sample was blood. The receptor's source is a woman younger than 30 with Graves' hyperthyroidism. The CDR3 loop is CASSSGGANVLTF. CDR3 coding DNA: TGTGCCAGCAGTTCAGGGGGCGCCAACGTCCTGACTTTC. The full variable domain, completed using reference TRBV9 and TRBJ2-6, is DSGVTQTPKHLITATGQRVTLRCSPRSGDLSVYWYQQSLDQGLQFLIQYYNGEERAKGNILERFSAQQFPDLHSELNLSSLELGDSALYFCASSSGGANVLTFGAGSRLTVL.